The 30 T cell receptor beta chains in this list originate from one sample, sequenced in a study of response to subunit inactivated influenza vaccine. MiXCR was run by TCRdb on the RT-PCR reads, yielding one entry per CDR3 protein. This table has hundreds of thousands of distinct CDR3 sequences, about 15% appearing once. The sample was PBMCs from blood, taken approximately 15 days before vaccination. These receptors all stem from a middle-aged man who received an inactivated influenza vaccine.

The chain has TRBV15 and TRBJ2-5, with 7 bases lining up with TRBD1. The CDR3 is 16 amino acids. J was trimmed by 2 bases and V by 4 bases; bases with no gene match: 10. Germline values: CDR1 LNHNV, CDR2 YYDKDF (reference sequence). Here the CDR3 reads CATSTGQFNLQETQYF. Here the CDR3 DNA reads TGTGCCACCAGCACGGGACAGTTTAACCTACAAGAGACCCAGTACTTC. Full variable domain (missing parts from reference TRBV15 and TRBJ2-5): DAMVIQNPRYQVTQFGKPVTLSCSQTLNHNVMYWYQQKSSQAPKLLFHYYDKDFNNEADTPDNFQSRRPNTSFCFLDIRSPGLGDTAMYLCATSTGQFNLQETQYFGPGTRLLVL.

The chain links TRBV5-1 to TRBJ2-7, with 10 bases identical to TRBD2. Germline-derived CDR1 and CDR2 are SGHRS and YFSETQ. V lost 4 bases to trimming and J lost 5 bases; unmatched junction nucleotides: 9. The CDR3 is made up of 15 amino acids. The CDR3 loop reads CASSLQWGLANEQYF. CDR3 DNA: TGCGCCAGCAGCCTACAATGGGGACTAGCGAACGAGCAGTACTTC.

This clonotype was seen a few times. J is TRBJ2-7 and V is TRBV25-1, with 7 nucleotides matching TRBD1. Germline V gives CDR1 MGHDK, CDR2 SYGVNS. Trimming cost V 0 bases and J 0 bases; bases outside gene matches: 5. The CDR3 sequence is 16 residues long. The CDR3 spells CASSEYGTGVSYEQYF. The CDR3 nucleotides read TGTGCCAGCAGTGAATACGGTACAGGGGTCTCCTACGAGCAGTACTTC.

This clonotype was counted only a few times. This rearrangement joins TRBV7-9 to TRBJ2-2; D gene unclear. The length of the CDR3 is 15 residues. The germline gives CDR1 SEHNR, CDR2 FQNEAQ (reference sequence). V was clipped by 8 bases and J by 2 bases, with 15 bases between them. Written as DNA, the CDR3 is TGTGCCAGCGATCCCGGTACTACCAACACCGGGGAGCTGTTTTTT. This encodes CASDPGTTNTGELFF.

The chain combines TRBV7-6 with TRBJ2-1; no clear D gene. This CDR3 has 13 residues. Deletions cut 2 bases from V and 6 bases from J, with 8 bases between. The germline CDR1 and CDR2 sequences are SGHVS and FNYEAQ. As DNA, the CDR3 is TGTGCCAGCAGCTTAAAACTGGGCAATGAGCAGTTCTTC. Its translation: CASSLKLGNEQFF.

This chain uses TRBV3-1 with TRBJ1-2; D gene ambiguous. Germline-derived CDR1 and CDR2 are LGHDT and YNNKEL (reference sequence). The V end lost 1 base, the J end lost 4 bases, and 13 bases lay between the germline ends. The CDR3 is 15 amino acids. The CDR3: CASSQGLSTVYGYTF. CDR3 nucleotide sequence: TGTGCCAGCAGCCAAGGATTGAGTACAGTCTATGGCTACACCTTC.

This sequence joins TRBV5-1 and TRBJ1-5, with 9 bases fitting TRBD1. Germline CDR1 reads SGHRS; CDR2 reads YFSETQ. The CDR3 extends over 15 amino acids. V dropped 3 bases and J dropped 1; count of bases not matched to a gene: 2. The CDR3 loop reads CASSWGTGSNQPQHF. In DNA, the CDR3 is TGCGCCAGCAGCTGGGGGACAGGGAGCAATCAGCCCCAGCATTTT.

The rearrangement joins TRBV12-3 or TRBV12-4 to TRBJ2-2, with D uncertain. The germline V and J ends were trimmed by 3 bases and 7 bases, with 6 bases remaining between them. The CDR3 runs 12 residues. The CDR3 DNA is TGTGCCAGCAGTTTGGCCTTCGGGGAGCTGTTTTTT. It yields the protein CASSLAFGELFF.

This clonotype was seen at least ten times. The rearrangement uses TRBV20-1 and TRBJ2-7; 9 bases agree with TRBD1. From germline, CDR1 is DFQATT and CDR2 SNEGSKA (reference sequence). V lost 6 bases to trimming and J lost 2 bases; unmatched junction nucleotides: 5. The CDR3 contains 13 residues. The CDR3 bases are TGCAGTGCGAAGACAGGGGGGGCCTACGAGCAGTACTTC. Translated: CSAKTGGAYEQYF.

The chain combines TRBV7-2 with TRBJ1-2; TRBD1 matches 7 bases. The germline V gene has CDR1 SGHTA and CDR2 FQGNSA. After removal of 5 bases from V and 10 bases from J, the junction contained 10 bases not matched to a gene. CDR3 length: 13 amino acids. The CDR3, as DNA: TGTGCCAGCAGCCAGGGACAGCTCAATGCCTACACCTTC. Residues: CASSQGQLNAYTF.

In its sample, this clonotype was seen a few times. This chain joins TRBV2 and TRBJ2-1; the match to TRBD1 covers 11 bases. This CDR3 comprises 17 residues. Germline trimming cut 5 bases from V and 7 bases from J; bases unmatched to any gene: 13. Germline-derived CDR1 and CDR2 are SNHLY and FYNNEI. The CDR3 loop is CASSLNRDRGNSNEQFF. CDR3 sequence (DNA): TGTGCCAGCAGTCTCAACCGGGACAGGGGGAATTCGAATGAGCAGTTCTTC. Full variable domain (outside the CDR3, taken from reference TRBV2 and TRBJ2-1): EPEVTQTPSHQVTQMGQEVILRCVPISNHLYFYWYRQILGQKVEFLVSFYNNEISEKSEIFDDQFSVERPDGSNFTLKIRSTKLEDSAMYFCASSLNRDRGNSNEQFFGPGTRLTVL.

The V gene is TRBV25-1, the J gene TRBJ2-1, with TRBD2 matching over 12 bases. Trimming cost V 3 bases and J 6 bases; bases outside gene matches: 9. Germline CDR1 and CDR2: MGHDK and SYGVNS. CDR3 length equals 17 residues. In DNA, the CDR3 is TGTGCCAGCAGTGATACCGGACTAGCGGGGCCTCGCAATGAGCAGTTCTTC. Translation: CASSDTGLAGPRNEQFF.

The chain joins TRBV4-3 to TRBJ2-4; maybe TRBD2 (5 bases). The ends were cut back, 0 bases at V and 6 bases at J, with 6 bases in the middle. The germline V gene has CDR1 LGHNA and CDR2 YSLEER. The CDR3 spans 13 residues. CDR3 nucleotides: TGCGCCAGCAGCCAAGATCGGGGAAACATTCAGTACTTC. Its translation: CASSQDRGNIQYF.

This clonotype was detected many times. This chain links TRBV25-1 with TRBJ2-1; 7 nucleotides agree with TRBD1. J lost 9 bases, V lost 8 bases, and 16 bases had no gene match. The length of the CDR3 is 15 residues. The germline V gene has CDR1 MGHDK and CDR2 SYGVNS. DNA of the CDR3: TGTGCCAGCTTCTTGCCCGAGACAGGGCTGCGTGAGCAGTTCTTC. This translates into CASFLPETGLREQFF.

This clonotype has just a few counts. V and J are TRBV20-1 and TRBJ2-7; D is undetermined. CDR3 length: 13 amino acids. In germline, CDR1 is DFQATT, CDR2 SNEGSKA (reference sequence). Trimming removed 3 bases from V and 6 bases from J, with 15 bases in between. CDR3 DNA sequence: TGCAGTGCTAGTTGGCCCTTAGTTTCCGAGCAGTACTTC. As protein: CSASWPLVSEQYF.

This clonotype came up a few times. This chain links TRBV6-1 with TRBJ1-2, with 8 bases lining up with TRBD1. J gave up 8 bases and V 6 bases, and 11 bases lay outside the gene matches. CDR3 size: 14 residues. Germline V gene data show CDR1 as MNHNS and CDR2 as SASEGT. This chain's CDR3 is CASRGDRGVLGYTF. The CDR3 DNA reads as TGTGCCAGCAGGGGAGACAGGGGAGTTTTGGGCTACACCTTC.

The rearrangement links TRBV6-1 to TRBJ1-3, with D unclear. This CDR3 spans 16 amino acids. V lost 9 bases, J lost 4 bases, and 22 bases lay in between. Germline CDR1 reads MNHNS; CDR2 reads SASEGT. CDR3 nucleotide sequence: TGTGCCAGTTCCTCTAACACGGTCGGAGGGGGAAACACCATATATTTT. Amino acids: CASSSNTVGGGNTIYF.

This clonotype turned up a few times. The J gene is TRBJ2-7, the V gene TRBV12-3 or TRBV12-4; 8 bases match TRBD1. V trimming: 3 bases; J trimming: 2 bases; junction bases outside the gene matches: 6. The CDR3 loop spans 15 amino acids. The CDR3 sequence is CASSFDRGRAYEQYF. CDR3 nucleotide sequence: TGTGCCAGCAGTTTTGACAGGGGTAGGGCCTACGAGCAGTACTTC.

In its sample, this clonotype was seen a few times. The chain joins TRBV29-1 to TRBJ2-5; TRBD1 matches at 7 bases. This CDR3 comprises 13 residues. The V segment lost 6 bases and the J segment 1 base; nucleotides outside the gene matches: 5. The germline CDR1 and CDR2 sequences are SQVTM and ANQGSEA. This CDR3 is CSVLGQAQETQYF. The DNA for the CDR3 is TGCAGCGTCCTAGGACAGGCCCAAGAGACCCAGTACTTC.

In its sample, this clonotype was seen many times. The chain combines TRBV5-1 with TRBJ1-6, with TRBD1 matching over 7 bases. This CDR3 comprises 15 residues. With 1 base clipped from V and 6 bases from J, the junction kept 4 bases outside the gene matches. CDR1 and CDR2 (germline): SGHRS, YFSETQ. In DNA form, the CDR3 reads TGCGCCAGCAGCTTGACAGGGGCACGTAATTCACCCCTCCACTTT. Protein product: CASSLTGARNSPLHF.

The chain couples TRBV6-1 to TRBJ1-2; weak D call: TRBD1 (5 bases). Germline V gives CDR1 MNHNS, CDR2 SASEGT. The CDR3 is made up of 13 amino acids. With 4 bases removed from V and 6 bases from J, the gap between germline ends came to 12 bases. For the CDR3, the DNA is TGTGCCAGCAGTGTGAACTGGGGGGATGGCTACACCTTC. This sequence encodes CASSVNWGDGYTF.

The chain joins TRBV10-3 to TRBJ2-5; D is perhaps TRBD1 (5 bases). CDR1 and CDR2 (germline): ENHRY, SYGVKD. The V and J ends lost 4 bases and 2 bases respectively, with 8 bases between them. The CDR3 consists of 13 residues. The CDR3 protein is CAISAREQETQYF. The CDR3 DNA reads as TGTGCCATCAGTGCCAGGGAACAAGAGACCCAGTACTTC.

CDR3 sequence reads: CATSDRSGTSNEQFF. The DNA of the CDR3 is TGTGCCACCAGTGACCGCTCGGGGACTAGCAATGAGCAGTTCTTC. This chain connects TRBV24-1 to TRBJ2-1; 8 bases map to TRBD2. The germline V gene encodes CDR1 KGHDR and CDR2 SFDVKD. The ends lost 4 bases at V and 6 bases at J; junction bases unmatched: 7. The CDR3 sequence is 15 residues long.

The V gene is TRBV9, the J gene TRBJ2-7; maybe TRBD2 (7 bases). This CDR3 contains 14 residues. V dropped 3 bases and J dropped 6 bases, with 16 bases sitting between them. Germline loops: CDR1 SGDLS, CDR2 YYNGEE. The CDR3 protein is CASSGEAGGREQYF. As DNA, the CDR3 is TGTGCCAGCAGCGGAGAAGCCGGGGGGCGCGAGCAGTACTTC.

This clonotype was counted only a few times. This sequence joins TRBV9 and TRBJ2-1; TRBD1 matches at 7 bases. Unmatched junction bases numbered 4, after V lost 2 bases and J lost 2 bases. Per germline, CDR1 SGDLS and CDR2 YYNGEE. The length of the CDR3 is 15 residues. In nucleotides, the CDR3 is TGTGCCAGCAGCGTCCGGGACAGCGCCTACAATGAGCAGTTCTTC. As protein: CASSVRDSAYNEQFF.

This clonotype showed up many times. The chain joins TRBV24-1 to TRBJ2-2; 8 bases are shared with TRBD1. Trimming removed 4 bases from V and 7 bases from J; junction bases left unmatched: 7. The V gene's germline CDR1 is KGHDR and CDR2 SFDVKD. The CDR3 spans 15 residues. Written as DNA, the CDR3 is TGTGCCACCAGTGACCCTGGGACAGGCGTCGGGGAGCTGTTTTTT. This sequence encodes CATSDPGTGVGELFF.

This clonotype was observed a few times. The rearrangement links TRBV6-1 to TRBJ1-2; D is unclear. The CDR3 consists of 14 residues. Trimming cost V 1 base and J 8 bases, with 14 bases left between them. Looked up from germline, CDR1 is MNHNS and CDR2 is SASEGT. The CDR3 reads CASSEGDSVRGYTF. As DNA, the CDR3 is TGTGCCAGCAGTGAAGGGGATAGCGTGCGGGGCTACACCTTC.

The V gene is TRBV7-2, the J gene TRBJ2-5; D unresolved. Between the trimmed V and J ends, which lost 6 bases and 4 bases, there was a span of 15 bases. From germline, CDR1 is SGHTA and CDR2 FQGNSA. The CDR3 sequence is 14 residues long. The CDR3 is CASRLAGFGETQYF. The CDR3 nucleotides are TGTGCCAGCAGGCTCGCAGGTTTTGGAGAGACCCAGTACTTC.

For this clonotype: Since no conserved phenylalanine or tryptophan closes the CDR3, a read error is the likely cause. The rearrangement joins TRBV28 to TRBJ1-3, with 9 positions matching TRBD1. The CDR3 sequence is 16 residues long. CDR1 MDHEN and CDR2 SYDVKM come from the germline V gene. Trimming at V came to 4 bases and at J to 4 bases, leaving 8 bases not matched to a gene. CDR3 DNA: TGTGCCAGCAGTTGGGGGGCCGGGACAGGGGGAAACACCATATATCTT. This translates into CASSWGAGTGGNTIYL.

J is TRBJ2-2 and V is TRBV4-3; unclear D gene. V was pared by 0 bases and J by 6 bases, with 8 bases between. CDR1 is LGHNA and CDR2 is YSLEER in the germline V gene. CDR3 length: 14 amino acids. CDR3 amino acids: CASSQEPPPGELFF. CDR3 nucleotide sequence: TGCGCCAGCAGCCAAGAACCCCCCCCCGGGGAGCTGTTTTTT.